The 12 T cell receptor beta chains presented below share a single source sample, sequenced in a study of T cell responses to AZD1222 COVID-19 vaccine. Profiling relied on immunoSEQ multiplex PCR, and the TCRdb table lists in-frame clones only, not all of them. The sample shows approximately 110,000 clones, around 81% of them seen only once. The sample consisted of peripheral blood, taken on day 0 of AZD1222 vaccination. These TCRs come from an adult in good health.

The chain carries TRBV5-5 and TRBJ2-1; the D gene is possibly TRBD1 (5 bases). Trimming removed 4 bases from V and 0 bases from J, with 14 bases in between. The V gene's germline CDR1 is SGHKS and CDR2 YYEKEE (reference sequence). CDR3 length: 16 residues. CDR3 amino acids: CASSTRTSSSYNEQFF. The CDR3 DNA follows: TGTGCCAGCAGCACGCGGACATCGAGCTCCTACAATGAGCAGTTCTTC.

This chain connects TRBV6-5 to TRBJ1-2; TRBD1 agrees at 8 bases. From germline, CDR1 is MNHEY and CDR2 SVGAGI. This CDR3 spans 14 amino acids. V was clipped by 7 bases and J by 6 bases; unmatched bases: 10. CDR3 region: CASTLSPGGDGYTF. In nucleotides, the CDR3 is TGTGCCAGCACTTTGAGCCCAGGGGGCGATGGCTACACCTTC.

This rearrangement joins TRBV5-5 to TRBJ1-1; TRBD1 matches at 8 bases. V shed 5 bases and J 9 bases; nucleotides not matched to a gene: 12. Germline V gene sequence: CDR1 SGHKS, CDR2 YYEKEE (reference sequence). The CDR3 spans 14 residues. This CDR3 reads CASRQDRAIPKAFF. The CDR3 region has the DNA TGTGCCAGCAGGCAGGACAGGGCGATTCCTAAAGCTTTCTTT.

The genes are TRBV5-1 and TRBJ2-7; a weak D match, TRBD1 (7 bases). Looked up from germline, CDR1 is SGHRS and CDR2 is YFSETQ. CDR3 length: 15 amino acids. The V end was cut by 3 bases, the J end by 2 bases, with 15 bases between. The CDR3, as DNA: TGCGCCAGCAGCTCCAGGGGGGCCCTACCCTACGAGCAGTACTTC. It codes for CASSSRGALPYEQYF. The full variable domain, in which reference TRBV5-1 and TRBJ2-7 provide the parts outside the CDR3, is KAGVTQTPRYLIKTRGQQVTLSCSPISGHRSVSWYQQTPGQGLQFLFEYFSETQRNKGNFPGRFSGRQFSNSRSEMNVSTLELGDSALYLCASSSRGALPYEQYFGPGTRLTVT.

The chain carries TRBV21-1 and TRBJ2-7; the DNA was not compared with TRBD1, the D call given in the table. TRBV21-1 is a pseudogene segment. There are 15 residues in the CDR3. This CDR3 reads CASPKRGTGGGEQYF. For the CDR3, the DNA is TGTGCCAGCCCAAAAAGGGGGACAGGGGGCGGCGAGCAGTACTTC.

V and J are TRBV19 and TRBJ1-4, with 8 bases matching TRBD1. From germline, CDR1 is LNHDA and CDR2 SQIVND (reference sequence). This CDR3 has 15 residues. Trimming at V came to 4 bases and at J to 5 bases, leaving 6 bases not matched to a gene. The CDR3 loop reads CASSTGQGLNEKLFF. For the CDR3, the DNA is TGTGCCAGTAGTACCGGACAGGGACTCAATGAAAAACTGTTTTTT. Based on the CDR3 plus reference TRBV19 and TRBJ1-4, the full variable domain is DGGITQSPKYLFRKEGQNVTLSCEQNLNHDAMYWYRQDPGQGLRLIYYSQIVNDFQKGDIAEGYSVSREKKESFPLTVTSAQKNPTAFYLCASSTGQGLNEKLFFGSGTQLSVL.

The gene calls are TRBV7-2 and TRBJ2-3; TRBD2 matches at 7 bases. Germline V gene sequence: CDR1 SGHTA, CDR2 FQGNSA. The CDR3 extends over 18 amino acids. The V and J ends lost 2 bases and 4 bases, in that order; junction bases with no gene match: 15. The CDR3 nucleotides are TGTGCCAGCAGCTTATTGATCGGCGGGGGTCCTACACCAGATACGCAGTATTTT. Translated: CASSLLIGGGPTPDTQYF.

The chain uses TRBV18 and TRBJ2-2; 11 bases agree with TRBD2. V dropped 3 bases and J dropped 3; count of bases not matched to a gene: 3. This CDR3 has 16 residues. Germline lookup yields CDR1 KGHSH and CDR2 LQKENI. CDR3 region: CASSPRTSGYTGELFF. CDR3 in DNA: TGTGCCAGCTCACCTAGGACTAGCGGGTACACCGGGGAGCTGTTTTTT.

This chain links TRBV18 with TRBJ2-1; a possible D gene is TRBD2 (6 bases). Germline loops: CDR1 KGHSH, CDR2 LQKENI. The CDR3 is 15 amino acids. The V and J ends lost 6 bases and 0 bases respectively, with 12 bases between them. CDR3 protein: CASSVGAGSYNEQFF. The DNA for the CDR3 is TGTGCCAGCTCTGTGGGAGCGGGCTCCTACAATGAGCAGTTCTTC.

About this clone itself: This sample includes further DNA sequences coding for the same CDR3. This sequence joins TRBV5-1 and TRBJ2-1, with 11 bases aligning to TRBD2. The V segment lost 2 bases and the J segment 3 bases; nucleotides outside the gene matches: 4. The CDR3 runs to 16 residues. Germline CDR1 and CDR2: SGHRS and YFSETQ. The chain's CDR3 is CASSFSLAGGYNEQFF. The CDR3, as DNA: TGCGCCAGCAGCTTTTCCCTAGCGGGGGGCTACAATGAGCAGTTCTTC.

The J gene is TRBJ1-4, the V gene TRBV21-1. TRBV21-1 is listed as a pseudogene. The CDR3 sequence is 13 residues long. CDR3 nucleotide sequence: TGTGCCAGCAGCAAAGGGGACGATGAAAAACTGTTTTTT. Encoded protein: CASSKGDDEKLFF.

The chain carries TRBV25-1 and TRBJ1-2, with 9 bases matching TRBD1. Germline-derived CDR1 and CDR2 are MGHDK and SYGVNS. CDR3 length: 15 residues. V lost 3 bases and J lost 7; bases outside the gene matches: 9. DNA of the CDR3: TGTGCCAGCAGTGATCCGGGACAGGGATTCTCTGGCTACACCTTC. Protein sequence: CASSDPGQGFSGYTF.